The T cell receptor beta chain described here comes from a study of blood T cells in healthy people across ages. Study-wide findings and caveats: Nothing was known about donor CMV status, and this possibly confounded expanded clonotype changes.

The use of a sample-barcoded 5' primer and a J-beta primer mix characterized a second PCR of roughly 7 to 11 cycles. From the 5' RACE reads, TCRdb called clonotypes with MiXCR, one entry per CDR3 protein. The table includes some 880,000 distinct CDR3 sequences, roughly 40% detected once. This clonotype was recorded at least ten times. What it binds is unknown. V was trimmed by 8 bases and J by 3 bases, leaving 13 bases between them. In germline, CDR1 is DFQATT, CDR2 SNEGSKA (reference sequence). The CDR3 runs to 13 residues. Sequenced sample: blood. The V and J genes are TRBV20-1 and TRBJ1-4; D is perhaps TRBD1 (6 bases). This receptor was obtained from a man aged 18 to 30 in good health. CDR3 residues: CSTSWGPNEKLFF. The DNA for the CDR3 is TGCAGTACCTCGTGGGGGCCTAATGAAAAACTGTTTTTT.